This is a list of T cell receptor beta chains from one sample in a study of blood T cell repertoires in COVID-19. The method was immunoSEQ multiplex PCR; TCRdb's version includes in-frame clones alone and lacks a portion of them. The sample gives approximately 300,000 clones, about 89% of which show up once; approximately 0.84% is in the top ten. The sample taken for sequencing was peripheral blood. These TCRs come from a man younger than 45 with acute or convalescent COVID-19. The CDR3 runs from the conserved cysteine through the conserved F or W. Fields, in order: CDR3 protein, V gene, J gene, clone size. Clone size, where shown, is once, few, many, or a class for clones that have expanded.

CDR3aa: CASSPHTGNTQYF
v_gene: TRBV12-3/TRBV12-4
j_gene: TRBJ2-3
abundance: few

CDR3aa: CASSSGLAGARLETQYF
v_gene: TRBV27
j_gene: TRBJ2-5
abundance: -

CDR3aa: CASSFGGGLETQYF
v_gene: TRBV7-8
j_gene: TRBJ2-5
abundance: -

CDR3aa: CASSLALRQAETDIQYF
v_gene: TRBV7-8
j_gene: TRBJ2-4
abundance: -

CDR3aa: CAWTEGVHGNTIYF
v_gene: TRBV30
j_gene: TRBJ1-3
abundance: -

CDR3aa: CATSDFGQYNEQFF
v_gene: TRBV24-1
j_gene: TRBJ2-1
abundance: -

CDR3aa: CAWSIRTEAFF
v_gene: TRBV30
j_gene: TRBJ1-1
abundance: -

CDR3aa: CASSPHGGSGRRPPYQPQHF
v_gene: TRBV6-6
j_gene: TRBJ1-5
abundance: -

CDR3aa: CASNLFPLDGYTF
v_gene: TRBV12-3/TRBV12-4
j_gene: TRBJ1-2
abundance: -

CDR3aa: CATKGRADKNIQYF
v_gene: TRBV24-1
j_gene: TRBJ2-4
abundance: -

CDR3aa: CASSPGQSYGYTF
v_gene: TRBV18
j_gene: TRBJ1-2
abundance: once

CDR3aa: CASSLQAGGNELFF
v_gene: TRBV7-3
j_gene: TRBJ2-1
abundance: -

CDR3aa: CASSFSGQSYNEQFF
v_gene: TRBV7-8
j_gene: TRBJ2-1
abundance: -

CDR3aa: CAIKGVGSETQYF
v_gene: TRBV10-3
j_gene: TRBJ2-5
abundance: once

CDR3aa: CASFKESNSPLHF
v_gene: TRBV6-5
j_gene: TRBJ1-6
abundance: -

CDR3aa: CASSISGTSNTEAFF
v_gene: TRBV5-1
j_gene: TRBJ1-1
abundance: once

CDR3aa: CASSLAGASQETQYF
v_gene: TRBV4-1
j_gene: TRBJ2-5
abundance: -

CDR3aa: CATRKTATDTQYF
v_gene: TRBV10-1
j_gene: TRBJ2-3
abundance: -

CDR3aa: CASSLGTGGGGSGANVLTF
v_gene: TRBV7-3
j_gene: TRBJ2-6
abundance: -

CDR3aa: CASTPRGGGEQYF
v_gene: TRBV5-4
j_gene: TRBJ2-7
abundance: -

CDR3aa: CASSITSTSHEQFF
v_gene: TRBV19
j_gene: TRBJ2-1
abundance: -

CDR3aa: CASSQVGQAPFIYF
v_gene: TRBV4-1
j_gene: TRBJ1-3
abundance: once

CDR3aa: CASSQPVAGTENRTNYGYTF
v_gene: TRBV23-1
j_gene: TRBJ1-2
abundance: -

CDR3aa: CASSLRQGALNIQYF
v_gene: TRBV7-9
j_gene: TRBJ2-4
abundance: once

CDR3aa: CASRIRRDRTYEQYF
v_gene: TRBV27
j_gene: TRBJ2-7
abundance: -

CDR3aa: CASSIGQGRFEQYF
v_gene: TRBV28
j_gene: TRBJ2-7
abundance: -

CDR3aa: CASSMVGRGGNTQYF
v_gene: TRBV19
j_gene: TRBJ2-3
abundance: -

CDR3aa: CAWTRTTLRGNTIYF
v_gene: TRBV30
j_gene: TRBJ1-3
abundance: -

CDR3aa: CASRTRGLGTEAFF
v_gene: TRBV28
j_gene: TRBJ1-1
abundance: -

CDR3aa: CASSRERGGLNEQFF
v_gene: TRBV9
j_gene: TRBJ2-1
abundance: -

CDR3aa: CASSQPPGGVVGTQYF
v_gene: TRBV4-1
j_gene: TRBJ2-3
abundance: -

CDR3aa: CASSQNRGRDTQYF
v_gene: TRBV27
j_gene: TRBJ2-3
abundance: -

CDR3aa: CASSFWQGYQPQHF
v_gene: TRBV12-1
j_gene: TRBJ1-5
abundance: -

CDR3aa: CAGRKKWDTGELFF
v_gene: TRBV2
j_gene: TRBJ2-2
abundance: -

CDR3aa: CASSYQGLGNQPQHF
v_gene: TRBV6-5
j_gene: TRBJ1-5
abundance: -

CDR3aa: CASSLYGLAGDTQYF
v_gene: TRBV7-3
j_gene: TRBJ2-3
abundance: -

CDR3aa: CASSPRGGGLYTQYF
v_gene: TRBV28
j_gene: TRBJ2-3
abundance: -

CDR3aa: CASIIRTGGFNEQFF
v_gene: TRBV5-8
j_gene: TRBJ2-1
abundance: -

CDR3aa: CASSPSQGAVTGELFF
v_gene: TRBV18
j_gene: TRBJ2-2
abundance: -

CDR3aa: CASSQDRHRGSEQYF
v_gene: TRBV14
j_gene: TRBJ2-7
abundance: -